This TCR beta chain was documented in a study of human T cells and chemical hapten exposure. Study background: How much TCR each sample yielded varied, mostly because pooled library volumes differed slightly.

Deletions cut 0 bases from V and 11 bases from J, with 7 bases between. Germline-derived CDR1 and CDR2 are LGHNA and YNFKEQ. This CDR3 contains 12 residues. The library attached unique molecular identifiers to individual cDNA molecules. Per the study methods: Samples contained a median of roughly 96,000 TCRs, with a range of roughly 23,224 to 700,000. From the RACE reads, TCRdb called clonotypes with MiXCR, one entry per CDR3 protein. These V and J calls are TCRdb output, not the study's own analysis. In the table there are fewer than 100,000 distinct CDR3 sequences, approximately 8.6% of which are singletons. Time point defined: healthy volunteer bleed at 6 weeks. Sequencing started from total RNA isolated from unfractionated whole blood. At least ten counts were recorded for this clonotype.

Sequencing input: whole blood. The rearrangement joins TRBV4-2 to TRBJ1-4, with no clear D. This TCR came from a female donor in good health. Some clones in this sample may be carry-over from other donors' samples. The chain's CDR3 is CASSQDSDKLFF. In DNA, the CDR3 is TGTGCCAGCAGCCAAGATTCCGACAAACTGTTTTTT.